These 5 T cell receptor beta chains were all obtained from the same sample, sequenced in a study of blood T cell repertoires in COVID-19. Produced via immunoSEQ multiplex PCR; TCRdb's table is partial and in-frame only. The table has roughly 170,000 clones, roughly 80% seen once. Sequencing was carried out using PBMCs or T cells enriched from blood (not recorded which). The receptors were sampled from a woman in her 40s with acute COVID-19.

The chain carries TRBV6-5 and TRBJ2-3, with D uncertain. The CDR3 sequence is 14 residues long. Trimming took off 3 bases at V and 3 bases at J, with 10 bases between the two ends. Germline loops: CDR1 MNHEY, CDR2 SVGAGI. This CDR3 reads CASSYGPATDTQYF. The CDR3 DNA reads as TGTGCCAGCAGTTATGGGCCTGCGACAGATACGCAGTATTTT.

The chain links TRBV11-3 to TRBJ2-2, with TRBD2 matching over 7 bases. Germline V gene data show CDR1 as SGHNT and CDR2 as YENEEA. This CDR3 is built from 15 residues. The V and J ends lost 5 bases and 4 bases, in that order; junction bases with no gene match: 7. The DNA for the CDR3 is TGTGCCAGCAGCCTCCTGGGGGAGGGCACCGGGGAGCTGTTTTTT. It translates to CASSLLGEGTGELFF. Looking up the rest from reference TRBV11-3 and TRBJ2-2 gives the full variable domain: EAGVVQSPRYKIIEKKQPVAFWCNPISGHNTLYWYLQNLGQGPELLIRYENEEAVDDSQLPKDRFSAERLKGVDSTLKIQPAELGDSAVYLCASSLLGEGTGELFFGEGSRLTVL.

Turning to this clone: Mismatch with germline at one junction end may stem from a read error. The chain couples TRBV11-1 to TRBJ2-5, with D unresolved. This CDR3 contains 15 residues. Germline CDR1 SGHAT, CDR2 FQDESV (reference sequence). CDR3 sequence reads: CASSIAPVRQETQYF. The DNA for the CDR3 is TGTGCCAGCAGCATAGCTCCGGTCCGACAAGAGACCCAGTACTTC.

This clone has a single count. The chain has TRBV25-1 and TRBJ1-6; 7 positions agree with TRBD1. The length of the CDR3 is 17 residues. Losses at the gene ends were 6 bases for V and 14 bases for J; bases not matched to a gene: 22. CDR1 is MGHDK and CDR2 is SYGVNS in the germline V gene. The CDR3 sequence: CASRDGQVTQDIGSLHF. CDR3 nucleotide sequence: TGTGCCAGCAGGGACGGACAGGTGACCCAAGATATCGGATCCCTCCACTTT.

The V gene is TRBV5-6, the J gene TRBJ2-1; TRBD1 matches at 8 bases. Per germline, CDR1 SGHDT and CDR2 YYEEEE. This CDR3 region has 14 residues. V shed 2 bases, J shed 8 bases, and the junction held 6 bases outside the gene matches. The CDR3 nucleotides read TGTGCCAGCAGCTTACCGACAGGGGTGCATGAGCAGTTCTTC. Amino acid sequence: CASSLPTGVHEQFF.